Shown below are 24 T cell receptor beta chains from a single sample sequenced in a study of control samples from healthy donors and cancer patients. TCRdb's table, derived via immunoSEQ multiplex PCR, lists solely in-frame clones and lacks some. The table records about 160,000 clones, over 95% of them present only once. Sequencing used blood. These receptors were taken from a woman younger than 45 in good health.

V usage is TRBV13 and J usage is TRBJ2-7, with D perhaps assigned TRBD1 or TRBD2 (5 bases each). Germline assignment: CDR1 PRHDT and CDR2 FYEKMQ (reference sequence). With 2 bases removed from V and 6 bases from J, the gap between germline ends came to 20 bases. The CDR3 sequence is 16 residues long. The CDR3: CASSLSKGPKSAEQYF. Written as DNA, the CDR3 is TGTGCCAGCAGCTTAAGCAAGGGACCCAAATCGGCCGAGCAGTACTTC. Supplemented by reference TRBV13 and TRBJ2-7, the full variable domain reads AAGVIQSPRHLIKEKRETATLKCYPIPRHDTVYWYQQGPGQDPQFLISFYEKMQSDKGSIPDRFSAQQFSDYHSELNMSSLELGDSALYFCASSLSKGPKSAEQYFGPGTRLTVT.

This clone is a singleton in its sample. As DNA, the CDR3 is TGCGCCAGCAGCCAAGAAGGCTCCTATAATTCACCCCTCCACTTT. Amino acids: CASSQEGSYNSPLHF. The rearrangement uses TRBV4-1 and TRBJ1-6; D is unresolved. With 0 bases removed from V and 0 bases from J, the gap between germline ends came to 3 bases. The V gene's germline CDR1 is MGHRA and CDR2 YSYEKL. The CDR3 is 15 amino acids.

This clone was detected only once. The V and J genes are TRBV18 and TRBJ2-2; D remains ambiguous. The germline V gene encodes CDR1 KGHSH and CDR2 LQKENI. V was clipped by 3 bases and J by 5 bases, with 19 bases between them. The CDR3 is 17 residues long. The CDR3 reads CASSPIQLGSATGELFF. For the CDR3, the DNA is TGTGCCAGCTCACCGATCCAATTGGGCTCGGCGACCGGGGAGCTGTTTTTT. Supplemented by reference TRBV18 and TRBJ2-2, the full variable domain reads NAGVMQNPRHLVRRRGQEARLRCSPMKGHSHVYWYRQLPEEGLKFMVYLQKENIIDESGMPKERFSAEFPKEGPSILRIQQVVRGDSAAYFCASSPIQLGSATGELFFGEGSRLTVL.

The chain employs TRBV15 and TRBJ2-4, with D perhaps being TRBD1 or TRBD2 (6 bases each). This CDR3 contains 17 residues. V lost 3 bases and J 1 base, leaving 16 bases between the germline ends. The germline CDR1 and CDR2 sequences are LNHNV and YYDKDF (reference sequence). As DNA, the CDR3 is TGTGCCACCAGCAGCTTCACAGGGAGGTCGGCCAAAAACATTCAGTACTTC. It is translated as CATSSFTGRSAKNIQYF.

The rearrangement uses TRBV19 and TRBJ1-1; D might be TRBD1 (5 bases). CDR1 and CDR2 (germline): LNHDA, SQIVND (reference sequence). The CDR3 totals 15 residues. The V end lost 0 bases, the J end lost 1 base, and 9 bases lay between the germline ends. The CDR3 spells CASSIDRAPNTEAFF. CDR3 DNA: TGTGCCAGTAGTATAGACAGGGCACCGAACACTGAAGCTTTCTTT.

The chain recombines TRBV6-1 with TRBJ1-1; no clear D. CDR1 is MNHNS and CDR2 is SASEGT in the germline V gene. V was pared by 0 bases and J by 5 bases, with 10 bases between. The CDR3 runs to 14 residues. CDR3 coding DNA: TGTGCCAGCAGTGAAGCTAGGGTAGGGACTGAAGCTTTCTTT. This translates into CASSEARVGTEAFF.

The J gene is TRBJ2-2, the V gene TRBV5-1; 11 bases fit TRBD2. V shed 4 bases and J 0 bases; nucleotides not matched to a gene: 2. CDR1 is SGHRS, CDR2 YFSETQ, per germline. The CDR3 loop spans 16 amino acids. CDR3 amino acids: CASSRLAGSNTGELFF. The CDR3 DNA reads as TGCGCCAGCAGCCGACTAGCGGGGTCGAACACCGGGGAGCTGTTTTTT. Filled out from reference TRBV5-1 and TRBJ2-2, the complete variable domain reads KAGVTQTPRYLIKTRGQQVTLSCSPISGHRSVSWYQQTPGQGLQFLFEYFSETQRNKGNFPGRFSGRQFSNSRSEMNVSTLELGDSALYLCASSRLAGSNTGELFFGEGSRLTVL.

The chain joins TRBV5-1 to TRBJ2-3; TRBD1 might be the D (6 bases). The germline V gene has CDR1 SGHRS and CDR2 YFSETQ. Trimming shortened V by 0 bases and J by 2 bases, and 7 bases separated the two germline ends. The CDR3 totals 14 residues. CDR3 bases: TGCGCCAGCAGCTTGGACAGGGTCACAGATACGCAGTATTTT. This sequence encodes CASSLDRVTDTQYF. Based on the CDR3 plus reference TRBV5-1 and TRBJ2-3, the full variable domain is KAGVTQTPRYLIKTRGQQVTLSCSPISGHRSVSWYQQTPGQGLQFLFEYFSETQRNKGNFPGRFSGRQFSNSRSEMNVSTLELGDSALYLCASSLDRVTDTQYFGPGTRLTVL.

This chain uses TRBV5-1 with TRBJ2-3; 7 bases match TRBD1. Germline V gene lookup returns CDR1 SGHRS and CDR2 YFSETQ. The V gene end was trimmed by 3 bases and the J gene end by 3 bases; junction bases not matched to a gene: 10. The CDR3 runs 16 residues. CDR3 DNA: TGCGCCAGCAGCTGGAGACAGGGTGAGGGAACAGATACGCAGTATTTT. This translates into CASSWRQGEGTDTQYF.

The chain has TRBV2 and TRBJ2-7; D not resolved. Germline values: CDR1 SNHLY, CDR2 FYNNEI. Deletions cut 1 base from V and 0 bases from J, with 10 bases between. There are 15 residues in the CDR3. In DNA form, the CDR3 reads TGTGCCAGCAGTGAAGAGGCCCAGAGCTCCTACGAGCAGTACTTC. Translation gives CASSEEAQSSYEQYF.

To note about this clone: Different DNA sequences within this sample yield the same CDR3. This rearrangement joins TRBV6-1 to TRBJ2-1; TRBD2 aligns across 8 bases. Germline assignment: CDR1 MNHNS and CDR2 SASEGT. The CDR3 is 15 residues long. The V segment lost 2 bases and the J segment 0 bases; nucleotides outside the gene matches: 0. The chain's CDR3 is CASSELAGSYNEQFF. CDR3 nucleotides: TGTGCCAGCAGTGAACTAGCGGGCTCCTACAATGAGCAGTTCTTC.

Here the CDR3 reads CASSQLSRTEAFF. The CDR3 bases are TGTGCCAGCAGCCAACTTAGCAGAACTGAAGCTTTCTTT. The chain links TRBV3-1 (or the pseudogene TRBV3-2) to TRBJ1-1; D gene unclear. V dropped 2 bases and J dropped 5 bases, with 9 bases sitting between them. CDR1 and CDR2 (germline): LGHDT, YNNKEL (reference sequence). The CDR3 covers 13 residues.

This chain connects TRBV6-6 to TRBJ1-2, with D uncertain. Germline CDR1 reads MNHNY; CDR2 reads SVGAGI (reference sequence). The CDR3 runs to 12 residues. V shed 6 bases and J shed 6 bases, with 11 bases lying between them. The CDR3: CASRWEGDGYTF. CDR3 in DNA: TGTGCCAGCAGGTGGGAGGGCGATGGCTACACCTTC.

CDR3 residues: CSVGKHHGYTF. CDR3 nucleotides: TGCAGCGTTGGGAAACACCATGGCTACACCTTC. This chain connects TRBV29-1 to TRBJ1-2; no clear D. This CDR3 contains 11 residues. Germline CDR1 SQVTM, CDR2 ANQGSEA. V lost 4 bases and J lost 6, with 9 bases in between.

This chain links TRBV5-4 with TRBJ1-1; D possibly corresponds to TRBD1 (6 bases). There are 13 residues in the CDR3. V was clipped by 5 bases and J by 4 bases, with 12 bases between them. The germline V gene encodes CDR1 SGHNT and CDR2 YYREEE (reference sequence). The CDR3 sequence is CASRLRGGTEAFF. CDR3 coding DNA: TGTGCCAGCAGACTAAGGGGGGGCACTGAAGCTTTCTTT.

This clone was counted a single time. The rearrangement joins TRBV5-1 to TRBJ2-4; 10 bases agree with TRBD1. The CDR3 runs 16 residues. V shed 3 bases, J shed 0 bases, and the junction held 3 bases outside the gene matches. Germline V lookup: CDR1 SGHRS, CDR2 YFSETQ. The CDR3 sequence: CASSSGQGVAKNIQYF. In DNA form, the CDR3 reads TGCGCCAGCAGCTCAGGACAGGGGGTAGCCAAAAACATTCAGTACTTC.

This chain links TRBV7-8 with TRBJ2-7; D may be TRBD1 (5 bases). Trimming shortened V by 2 bases and J by 5 bases, and 16 bases separated the two germline ends. The CDR3 runs to 15 residues. Germline loops: CDR1 SGHVS, CDR2 FQNEAQ. The CDR3 here is CASSLSARVIHEQYF. Here the CDR3 DNA reads TGTGCCAGCAGCTTATCCGCCAGGGTTATCCACGAGCAGTACTTC. Complete variable domain (other parts from reference TRBV7-8 and TRBJ2-7): GAGVSQSPRYKVAKRGQDVALRCDPISGHVSLFWYQQALGQGPEFLTYFQNEAQLDKSGLPSDRFFAERPEGSVSTLKIQRTQQEDSAVYLCASSLSARVIHEQYFGPGTRLTVT.

Only one count was recorded for this clone. This chain links TRBV28 with TRBJ1-5; the D is unclear. Germline loops: CDR1 MDHEN, CDR2 SYDVKM. This CDR3 is built from 14 residues. V lost 7 bases, J lost 3 bases, and 13 bases lay in between. This CDR3 reads CASNFLGFNQPQHF. The CDR3 DNA sequence: TGTGCCAGCAACTTTCTGGGTTTCAATCAGCCCCAGCATTTT. The whole variable domain, remainder taken from reference TRBV28 and TRBJ1-5, is DVKVTQSSRYLVKRTGEKVFLECVQDMDHENMFWYRQDPGLGLRLIYFSYDVKMKEKGDIPEGYSVSREKKERFSLILESASTNQTSMYLCASNFLGFNQPQHFGDGTRLSIL.

This chain joins TRBV3-1 (or the pseudogene TRBV3-2) and TRBJ2-2; maybe TRBD2 (7 bases). The CDR3 runs to 15 residues. Germline CDR1 and CDR2: LGHDT and YNNKEL (reference sequence). V was trimmed by 5 bases and J by 4 bases, leaving 14 bases between them. CDR3 nucleotide sequence: TGTGCCAGCAGCACGCGGGGGCCAATCACCGGGGAGCTGTTTTTT. It is translated as CASSTRGPITGELFF.

The CDR3 DNA sequence: TGCGCCAGCAGCTTGTTGGGCCAGGGGATCTATGGCTACACCTTC. As protein: CASSLLGQGIYGYTF. J is TRBJ1-2 and V is TRBV5-1, with a possible D match to TRBD1 (6 bases). The CDR3 extends over 15 amino acids. CDR1 SGHRS and CDR2 YFSETQ come from the germline V gene. V was shortened by 1 base and J by 4 bases, with 14 bases between the two germline ends.

V and J are TRBV5-6 and TRBJ2-1; D is unresolved. Germline V gene data show CDR1 as SGHDT and CDR2 as YYEEEE. The CDR3 contains 14 residues. Trimming took off 2 bases at V and 3 bases at J, with 9 bases between the two ends. Here the CDR3 DNA reads TGTGCCAGCAGCTTCGGGTACCGCTACAATGAGCAGTTCTTC. It encodes CASSFGYRYNEQFF.

V gene TRBV7-2 combines with J gene TRBJ1-2, with TRBD1 identical over 7 bases. The CDR3 sequence is 17 residues long. The V segment lost 0 bases and the J segment 4 bases; nucleotides outside the gene matches: 11. Germline loops: CDR1 SGHTA, CDR2 FQGNSA. The CDR3 here is CASSLAAGLRDSYGYTF. In DNA, the CDR3 is TGTGCCAGCAGCTTAGCTGCTGGCCTCAGGGACAGCTATGGCTACACCTTC.

The chain employs TRBV2 and TRBJ2-7; maybe TRBD1 (6 bases). The germline V and J ends were trimmed by 4 bases and 3 bases, with 10 bases remaining between them. The CDR3 sequence is 13 residues long. Germline CDR1 SNHLY, CDR2 FYNNEI. CDR3 in DNA: TGTGCCAGCAGTGGACAGGTTAACTACGAGCAGTACTTC. As protein: CASSGQVNYEQYF. Full variable domain (remainder filled in from reference TRBV2 and TRBJ2-7): EPEVTQTPSHQVTQMGQEVILRCVPISNHLYFYWYRQILGQKVEFLVSFYNNEISEKSEIFDDQFSVERPDGSNFTLKIRSTKLEDSAMYFCASSGQVNYEQYFGPGTRLTVT.

CDR3: CASRPGKGYTF. In nucleotides, the CDR3 is TGTGCAAGTCGCCCAGGGAAGGGCTACACCTTC. The chain joins TRBV12-2 to TRBJ1-2; whether TRBD1, the table's D call, matches the DNA was not checked. TRBV12-2 is recorded as a pseudogene. This CDR3 is 11 amino acids long.